This T cell receptor beta chain was captured in a study of T cell changes during pregnancy in multiple sclerosis. This clone was detected only once. Some clones are missing from TCRdb's copy, which holds only in-frame ones; the method was immunoSEQ multiplex PCR. Here the sample spans roughly 73,000 clones, approximately 90% being singletons. Trimming cost V 6 bases and J 6 bases; bases outside gene matches: 4. The length of the CDR3 is 14 residues. The germline gives CDR1 SGHKS, CDR2 YYEKEE (reference sequence). The chain uses TRBV5-5 and TRBJ1-6, with 9 bases matching TRBD1. Source: peripheral blood, taken in the second trimester of pregnancy. The clonotype comes from a female donor in good health, enrolled as a control in a pregnancy study. This CDR3 reads CASKQGAGNSPLHF. In DNA, the CDR3 is TGTGCCAGCAAACAGGGGGCCGGTAATTCACCCCTCCACTTT.